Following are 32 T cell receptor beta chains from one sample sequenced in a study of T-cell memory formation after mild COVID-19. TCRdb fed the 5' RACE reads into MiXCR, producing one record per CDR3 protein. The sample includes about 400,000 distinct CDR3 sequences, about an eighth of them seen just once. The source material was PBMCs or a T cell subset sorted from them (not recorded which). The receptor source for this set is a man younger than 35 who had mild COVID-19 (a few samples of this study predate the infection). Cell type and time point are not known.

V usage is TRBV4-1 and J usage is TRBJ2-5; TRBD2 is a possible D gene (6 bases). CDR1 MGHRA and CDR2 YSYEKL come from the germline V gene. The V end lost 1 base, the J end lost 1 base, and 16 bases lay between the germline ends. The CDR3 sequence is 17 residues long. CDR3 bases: TGCGCCAGCAGCCAAGTGGCTAGGCGGGGTGGCCAAGAGACCCAGTACTTC. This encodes CASSQVARRGGQETQYF.

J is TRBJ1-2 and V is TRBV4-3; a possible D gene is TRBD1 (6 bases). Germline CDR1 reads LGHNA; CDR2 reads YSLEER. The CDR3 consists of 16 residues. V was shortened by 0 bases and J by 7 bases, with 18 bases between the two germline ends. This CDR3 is CASSQDFAQGLSGYTF. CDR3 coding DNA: TGCGCCAGCAGCCAAGATTTTGCACAGGGACTAAGTGGCTACACCTTC.

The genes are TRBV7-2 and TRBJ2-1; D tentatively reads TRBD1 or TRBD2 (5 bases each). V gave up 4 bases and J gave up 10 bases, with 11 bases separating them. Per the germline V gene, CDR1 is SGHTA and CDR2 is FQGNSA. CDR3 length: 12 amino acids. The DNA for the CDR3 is TGTGCCAGCAGCTCGGGACCCTCCGAGCAGTTCTTC. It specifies CASSSGPSEQFF.

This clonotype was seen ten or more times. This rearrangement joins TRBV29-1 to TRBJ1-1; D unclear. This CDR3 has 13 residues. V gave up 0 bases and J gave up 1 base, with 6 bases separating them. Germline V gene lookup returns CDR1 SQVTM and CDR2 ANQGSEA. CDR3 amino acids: CSVEDNPNTEAFF. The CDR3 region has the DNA TGCAGCGTTGAAGATAACCCGAACACTGAAGCTTTCTTT.

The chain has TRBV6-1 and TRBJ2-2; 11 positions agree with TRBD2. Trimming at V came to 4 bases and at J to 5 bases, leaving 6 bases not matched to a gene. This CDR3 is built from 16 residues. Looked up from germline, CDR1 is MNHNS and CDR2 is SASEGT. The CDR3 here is CASSALAGGGTGELFF. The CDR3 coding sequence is TGTGCCAGCAGTGCCCTAGCGGGGGGAGGTACCGGGGAGCTGTTTTTT.

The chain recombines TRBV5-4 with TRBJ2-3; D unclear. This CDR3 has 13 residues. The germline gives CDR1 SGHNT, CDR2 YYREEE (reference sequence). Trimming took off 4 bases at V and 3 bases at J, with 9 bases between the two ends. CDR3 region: CASSPSATDTQYF. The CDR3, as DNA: TGTGCCAGCAGCCCTTCAGCGACAGATACGCAGTATTTT. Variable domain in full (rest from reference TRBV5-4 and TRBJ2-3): ETGVTQSPTHLIKTRGQQVTLRCSSQSGHNTVSWYQQALGQGPQFIFQYYREEENGRGNFPPRFSGLQFPNYSSELNVNALELDDSALYLCASSPSATDTQYFGPGTRLTVL.

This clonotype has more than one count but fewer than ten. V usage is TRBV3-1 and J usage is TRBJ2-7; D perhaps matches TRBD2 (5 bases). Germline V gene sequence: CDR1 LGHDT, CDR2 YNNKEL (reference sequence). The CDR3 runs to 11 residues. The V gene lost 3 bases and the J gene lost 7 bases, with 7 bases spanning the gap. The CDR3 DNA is TGTGCCAGCAGCCAGTCGGGAGAGCAGTACTTC. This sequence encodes CASSQSGEQYF.

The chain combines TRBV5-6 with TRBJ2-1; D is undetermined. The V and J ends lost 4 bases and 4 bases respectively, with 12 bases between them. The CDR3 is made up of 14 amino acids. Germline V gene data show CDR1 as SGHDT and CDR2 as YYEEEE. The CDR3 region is CASSPSVVYNEQFF. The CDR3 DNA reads TGTGCCAGCAGCCCTTCTGTTGTGTACAATGAGCAGTTCTTC.

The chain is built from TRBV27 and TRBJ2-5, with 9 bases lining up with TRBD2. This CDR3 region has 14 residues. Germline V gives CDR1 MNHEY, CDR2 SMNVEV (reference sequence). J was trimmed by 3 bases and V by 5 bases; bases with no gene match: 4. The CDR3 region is CASSPIAGEETQYF. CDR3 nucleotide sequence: TGTGCCAGCAGTCCCATAGCGGGGGAAGAGACCCAGTACTTC.

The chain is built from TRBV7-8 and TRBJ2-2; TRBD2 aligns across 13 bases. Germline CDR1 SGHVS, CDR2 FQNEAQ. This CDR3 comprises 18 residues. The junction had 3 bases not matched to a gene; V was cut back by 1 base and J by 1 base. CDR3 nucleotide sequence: TGTGCCAGCAGCTTAGGTGGACTAGCGGGAGTGAACACCGGGGAGCTGTTTTTT. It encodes CASSLGGLAGVNTGELFF.

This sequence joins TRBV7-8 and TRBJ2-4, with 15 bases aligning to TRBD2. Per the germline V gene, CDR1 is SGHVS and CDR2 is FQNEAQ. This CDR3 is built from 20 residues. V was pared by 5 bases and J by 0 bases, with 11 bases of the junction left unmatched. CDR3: CASSPRTSGGAGLAKNIQYF. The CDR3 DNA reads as TGTGCCAGCAGCCCGCGGACTAGCGGGGGGGCGGGATTAGCCAAAAACATTCAGTACTTC.

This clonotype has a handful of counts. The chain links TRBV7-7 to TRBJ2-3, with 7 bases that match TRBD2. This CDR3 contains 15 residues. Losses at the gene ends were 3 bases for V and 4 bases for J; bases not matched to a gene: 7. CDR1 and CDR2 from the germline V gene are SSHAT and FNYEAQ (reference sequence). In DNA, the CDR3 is TGTGCCAGCAGCTTCGGACTAGGAAGTTCAGATACGCAGTATTTT. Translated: CASSFGLGSSDTQYF.

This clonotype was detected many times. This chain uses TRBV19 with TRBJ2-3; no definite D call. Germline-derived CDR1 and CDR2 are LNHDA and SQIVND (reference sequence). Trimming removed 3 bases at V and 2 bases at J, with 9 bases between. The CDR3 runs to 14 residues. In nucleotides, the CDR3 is TGTGCCAGTAGTATTCCCGGTCTCACAGATACGCAGTATTTT. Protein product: CASSIPGLTDTQYF.

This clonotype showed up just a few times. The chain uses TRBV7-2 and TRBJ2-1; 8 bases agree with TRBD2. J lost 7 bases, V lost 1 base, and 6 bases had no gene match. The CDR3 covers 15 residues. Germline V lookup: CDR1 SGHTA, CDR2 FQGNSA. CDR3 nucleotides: TGTGCCAGCAGCTTAGGCGGGGGGCCTGGGAATGAGCAGTTCTTC. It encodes CASSLGGGPGNEQFF.

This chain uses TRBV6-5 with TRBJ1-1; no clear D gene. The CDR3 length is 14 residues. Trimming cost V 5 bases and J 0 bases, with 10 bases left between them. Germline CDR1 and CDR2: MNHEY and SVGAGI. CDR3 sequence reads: CASSMYGLNTEAFF. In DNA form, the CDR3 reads TGTGCCAGCAGTATGTACGGTTTGAACACTGAAGCTTTCTTT.

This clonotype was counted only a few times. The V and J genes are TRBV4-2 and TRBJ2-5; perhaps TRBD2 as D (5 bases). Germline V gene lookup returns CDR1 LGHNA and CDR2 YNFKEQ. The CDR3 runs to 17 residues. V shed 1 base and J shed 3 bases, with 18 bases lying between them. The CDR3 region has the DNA TGTGCCAGCAGCCAAGGGAGTTACGGCAGCGGAGAAGAGACCCAGTACTTC. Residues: CASSQGSYGSGEETQYF.

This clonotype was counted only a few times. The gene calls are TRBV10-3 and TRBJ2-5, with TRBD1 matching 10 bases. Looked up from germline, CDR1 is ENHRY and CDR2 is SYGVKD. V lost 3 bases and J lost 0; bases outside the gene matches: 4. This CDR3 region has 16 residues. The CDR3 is CAISDPDRGYQETQYF. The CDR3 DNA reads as TGTGCCATCAGTGATCCGGACAGGGGGTACCAAGAGACCCAGTACTTC.

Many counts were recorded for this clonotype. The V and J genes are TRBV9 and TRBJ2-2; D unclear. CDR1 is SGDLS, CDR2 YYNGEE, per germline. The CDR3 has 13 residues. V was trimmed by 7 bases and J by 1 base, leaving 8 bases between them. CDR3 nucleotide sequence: TGTGCCAGCCTTCAGGAGAACACCGGGGAGCTGTTTTTT. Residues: CASLQENTGELFF.

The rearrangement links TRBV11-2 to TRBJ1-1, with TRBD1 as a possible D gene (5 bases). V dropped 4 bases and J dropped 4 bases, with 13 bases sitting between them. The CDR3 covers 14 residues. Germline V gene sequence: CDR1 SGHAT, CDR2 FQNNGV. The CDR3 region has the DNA TGTGCCAGCAGCTGGGTGGGGGGGACCACTGAAGCTTTCTTT. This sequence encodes CASSWVGGTTEAFF.

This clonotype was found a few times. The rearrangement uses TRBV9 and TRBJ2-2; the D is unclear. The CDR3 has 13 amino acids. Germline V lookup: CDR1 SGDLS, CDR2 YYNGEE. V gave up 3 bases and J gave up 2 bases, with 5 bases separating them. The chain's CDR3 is CASSAGNTGELFF. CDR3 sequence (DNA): TGTGCCAGCAGCGCTGGAAACACCGGGGAGCTGTTTTTT.

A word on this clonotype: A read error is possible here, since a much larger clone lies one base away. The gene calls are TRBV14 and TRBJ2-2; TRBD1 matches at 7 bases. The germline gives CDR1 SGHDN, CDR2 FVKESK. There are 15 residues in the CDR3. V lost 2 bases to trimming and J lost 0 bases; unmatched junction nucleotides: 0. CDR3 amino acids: CASSQQGANTGELFF. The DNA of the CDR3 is TGTGCCAGCAGCCAACAGGGGGCGAACACCGGGGAGCTGTTTTTT. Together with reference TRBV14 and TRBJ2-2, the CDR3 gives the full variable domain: EAGVTQFPSHSVIEKGQTVTLRCDPISGHDNLYWYRRVMGKEIKFLLHFVKESKQDESGMPNNRFLAERTGGTYSTLKVQPAELEDSGVYFCASSQQGANTGELFFGEGSRLTVL.

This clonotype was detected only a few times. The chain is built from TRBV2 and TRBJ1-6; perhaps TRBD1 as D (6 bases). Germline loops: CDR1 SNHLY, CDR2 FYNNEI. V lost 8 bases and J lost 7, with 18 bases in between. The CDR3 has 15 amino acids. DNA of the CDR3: TGTGCCAGCCTGCCCGACGGAGGGGGGAATTCACCCCTCCACTTT. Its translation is CASLPDGGGNSPLHF.

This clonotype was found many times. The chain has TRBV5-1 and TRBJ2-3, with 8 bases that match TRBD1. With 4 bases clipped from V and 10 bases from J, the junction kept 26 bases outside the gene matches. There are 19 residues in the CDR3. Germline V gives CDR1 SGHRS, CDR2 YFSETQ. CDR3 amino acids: CASSGSGRQGITQKVAQYF. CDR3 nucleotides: TGCGCCAGCAGCGGATCGGGGCGACAGGGGATAACCCAGAAAGTTGCGCAGTATTTT.

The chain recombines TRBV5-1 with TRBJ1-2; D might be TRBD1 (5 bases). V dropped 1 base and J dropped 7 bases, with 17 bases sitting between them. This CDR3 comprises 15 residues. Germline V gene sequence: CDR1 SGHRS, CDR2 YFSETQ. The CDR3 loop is CASSLILLGQVGYTF. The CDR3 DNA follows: TGCGCCAGCAGCTTGATATTGTTGGGGCAGGTTGGCTACACCTTC.

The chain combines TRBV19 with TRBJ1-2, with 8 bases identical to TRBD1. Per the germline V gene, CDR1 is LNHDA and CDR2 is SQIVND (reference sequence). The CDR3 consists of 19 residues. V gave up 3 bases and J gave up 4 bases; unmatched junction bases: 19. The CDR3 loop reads CASSIIKYLPGTGLYGYTF. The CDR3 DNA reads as TGTGCCAGTAGTATCATCAAATACCTGCCGGGGACAGGCCTCTATGGCTACACCTTC.

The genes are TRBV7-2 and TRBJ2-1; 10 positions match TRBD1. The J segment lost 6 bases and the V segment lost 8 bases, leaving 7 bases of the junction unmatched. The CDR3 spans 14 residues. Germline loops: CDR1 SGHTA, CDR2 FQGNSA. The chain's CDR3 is CASRTRTGGNEQFF. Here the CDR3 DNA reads TGTGCCAGCCGAACCCGGACAGGGGGCAATGAGCAGTTCTTC.

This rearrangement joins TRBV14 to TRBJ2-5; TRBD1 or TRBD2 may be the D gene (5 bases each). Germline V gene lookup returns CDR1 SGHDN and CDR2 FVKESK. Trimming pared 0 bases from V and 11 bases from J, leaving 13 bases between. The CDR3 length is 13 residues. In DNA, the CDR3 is TGTGCCAGCAGCCAAGATCGCTGGGGGTCTCAGTACTTC. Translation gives CASSQDRWGSQYF. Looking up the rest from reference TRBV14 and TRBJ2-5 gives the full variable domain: EAGVTQFPSHSVIEKGQTVTLRCDPISGHDNLYWYRRVMGKEIKFLLHFVKESKQDESGMPNNRFLAERTGGTYSTLKVQPAELEDSGVYFCASSQDRWGSQYFGPGTRLLVL.

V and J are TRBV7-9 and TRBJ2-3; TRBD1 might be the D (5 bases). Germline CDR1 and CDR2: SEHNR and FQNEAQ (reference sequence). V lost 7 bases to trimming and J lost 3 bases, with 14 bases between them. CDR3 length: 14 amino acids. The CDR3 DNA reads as TGTGCCAGCACCTCGACCCAGGGTACAGATACGCAGTATTTT. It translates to CASTSTQGTDTQYF.

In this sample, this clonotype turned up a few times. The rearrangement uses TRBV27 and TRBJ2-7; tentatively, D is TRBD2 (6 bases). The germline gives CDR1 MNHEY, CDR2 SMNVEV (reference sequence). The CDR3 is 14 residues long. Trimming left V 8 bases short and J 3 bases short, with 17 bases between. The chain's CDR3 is CASASSQDYYEQYF. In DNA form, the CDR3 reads TGTGCCAGCGCGTCTAGTCAGGACTACTACGAGCAGTACTTC.

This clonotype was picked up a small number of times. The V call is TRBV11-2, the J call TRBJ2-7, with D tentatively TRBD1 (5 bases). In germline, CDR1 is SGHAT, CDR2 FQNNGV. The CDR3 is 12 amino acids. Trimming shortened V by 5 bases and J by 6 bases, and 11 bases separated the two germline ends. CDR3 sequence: CASSPGYSEQYV. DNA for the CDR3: TGTGCCAGCAGCCCAGGGTATTCCGAGCAGTACGTC.

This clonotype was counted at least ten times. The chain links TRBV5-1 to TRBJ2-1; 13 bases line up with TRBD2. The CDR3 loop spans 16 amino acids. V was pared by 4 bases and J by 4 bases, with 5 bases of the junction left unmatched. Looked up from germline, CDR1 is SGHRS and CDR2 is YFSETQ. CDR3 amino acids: CASSRGLAGSYNEQFF. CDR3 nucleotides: TGCGCCAGCAGCCGGGGACTAGCGGGGTCTTACAATGAGCAGTTCTTC.

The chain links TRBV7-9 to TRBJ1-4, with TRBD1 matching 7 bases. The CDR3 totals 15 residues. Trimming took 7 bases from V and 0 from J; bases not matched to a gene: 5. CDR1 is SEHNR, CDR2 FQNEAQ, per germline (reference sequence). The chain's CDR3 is CASTTGTATNEKLFF. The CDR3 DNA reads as TGTGCCAGCACCACAGGGACAGCAACTAATGAAAAACTGTTTTTT.